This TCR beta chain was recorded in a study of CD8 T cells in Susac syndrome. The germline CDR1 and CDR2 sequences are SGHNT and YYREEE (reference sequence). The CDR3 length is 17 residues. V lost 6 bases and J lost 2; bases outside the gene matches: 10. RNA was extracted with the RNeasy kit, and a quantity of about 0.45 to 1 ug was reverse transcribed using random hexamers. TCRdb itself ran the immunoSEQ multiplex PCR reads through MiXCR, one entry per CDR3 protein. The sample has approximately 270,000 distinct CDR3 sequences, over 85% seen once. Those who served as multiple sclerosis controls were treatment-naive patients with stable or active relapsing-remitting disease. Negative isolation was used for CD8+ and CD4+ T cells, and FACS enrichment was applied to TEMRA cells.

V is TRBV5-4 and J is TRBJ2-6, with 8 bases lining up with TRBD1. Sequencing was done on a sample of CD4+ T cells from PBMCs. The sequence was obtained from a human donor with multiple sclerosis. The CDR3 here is CASTPGQAHPGANVLTF. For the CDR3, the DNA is TGTGCCAGCACTCCGGGACAGGCCCATCCTGGGGCCAACGTCCTGACTTTC.